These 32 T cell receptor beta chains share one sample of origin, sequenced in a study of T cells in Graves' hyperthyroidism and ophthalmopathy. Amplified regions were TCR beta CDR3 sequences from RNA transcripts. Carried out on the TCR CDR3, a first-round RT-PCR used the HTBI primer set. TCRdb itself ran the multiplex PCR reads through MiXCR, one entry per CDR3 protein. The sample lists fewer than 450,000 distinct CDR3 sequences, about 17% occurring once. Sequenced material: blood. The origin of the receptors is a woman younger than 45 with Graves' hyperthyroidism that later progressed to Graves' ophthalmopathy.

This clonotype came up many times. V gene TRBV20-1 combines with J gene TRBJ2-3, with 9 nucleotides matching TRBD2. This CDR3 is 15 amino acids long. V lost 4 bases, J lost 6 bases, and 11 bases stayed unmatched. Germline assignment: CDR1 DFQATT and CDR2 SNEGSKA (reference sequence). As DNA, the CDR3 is TGCAGTGCTATCTACCCGGGACTAGCTCGGGATACGCAGTATTTT. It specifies CSAIYPGLARDTQYF.

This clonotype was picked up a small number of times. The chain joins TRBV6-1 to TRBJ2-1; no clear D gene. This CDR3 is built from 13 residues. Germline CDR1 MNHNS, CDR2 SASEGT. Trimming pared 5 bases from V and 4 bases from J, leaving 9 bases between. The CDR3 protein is CASSISGYNEQFF. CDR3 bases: TGTGCCAGCAGTATATCTGGATACAATGAGCAGTTCTTC.

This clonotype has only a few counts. The CDR3 spells CASSLYRDSYNEQFF. The CDR3 nucleotides are TGTGCCAGTAGTTTATACAGGGACTCCTACAATGAGCAGTTCTTC. The chain recombines TRBV19 with TRBJ2-1; D perhaps matches TRBD1 (6 bases). V was trimmed by 5 bases and J by 0 bases, leaving 11 bases between them. The CDR3 extends over 15 amino acids. Germline V gene sequence: CDR1 LNHDA, CDR2 SQIVND (reference sequence).

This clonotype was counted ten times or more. CDR3 in amino acids: CASSFFGRGAFF. As DNA, the CDR3 is TGTGCCAGCAGTTTTTTTGGGCGCGGAGCTTTCTTT. The chain employs TRBV28 and TRBJ1-1; D gene uncertain. This CDR3 is 12 amino acids long. Germline V gene sequence: CDR1 MDHEN, CDR2 SYDVKM. V lost 3 bases to trimming and J lost 10 bases, with 12 bases between them.

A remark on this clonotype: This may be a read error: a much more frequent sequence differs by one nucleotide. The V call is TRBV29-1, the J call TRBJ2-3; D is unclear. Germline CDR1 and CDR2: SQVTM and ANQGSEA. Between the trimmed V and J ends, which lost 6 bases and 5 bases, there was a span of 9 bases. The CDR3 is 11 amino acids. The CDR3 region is CSVGQQDTQYF. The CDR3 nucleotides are TGCAGCGTCGGCCAACAAGATACGCAGTATTTT.

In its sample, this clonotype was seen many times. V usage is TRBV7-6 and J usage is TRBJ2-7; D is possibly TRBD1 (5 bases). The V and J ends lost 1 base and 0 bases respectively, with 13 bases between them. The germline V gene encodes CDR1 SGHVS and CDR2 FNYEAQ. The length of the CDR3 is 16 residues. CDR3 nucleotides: TGTGCCAGCAGCTTAGTCCTGACAGAAAACTCCTACGAGCAGTACTTC. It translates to CASSLVLTENSYEQYF. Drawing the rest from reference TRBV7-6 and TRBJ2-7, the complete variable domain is GAGVSQSPRYKVTKRGQDVALRCDPISGHVSLYWYRQALGQGPEFLTYFNYEAQQDKSGLPNDRFSAERPEGSISTLTIQRTEQRDSAMYRCASSLVLTENSYEQYFGPGTRLTVT.

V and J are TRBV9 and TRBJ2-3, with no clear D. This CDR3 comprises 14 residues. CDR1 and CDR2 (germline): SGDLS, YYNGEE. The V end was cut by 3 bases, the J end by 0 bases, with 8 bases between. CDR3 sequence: CASSAAPSTDTQYF. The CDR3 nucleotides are TGTGCCAGCAGCGCCGCCCCTAGCACAGATACGCAGTATTTT.

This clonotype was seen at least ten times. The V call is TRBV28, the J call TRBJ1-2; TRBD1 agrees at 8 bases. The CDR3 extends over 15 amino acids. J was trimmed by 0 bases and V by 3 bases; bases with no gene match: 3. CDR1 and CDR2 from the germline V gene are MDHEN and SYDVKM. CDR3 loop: CASSLQGAPNYGYTF. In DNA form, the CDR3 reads TGTGCCAGCAGTTTGCAGGGGGCACCTAACTATGGCTACACCTTC.

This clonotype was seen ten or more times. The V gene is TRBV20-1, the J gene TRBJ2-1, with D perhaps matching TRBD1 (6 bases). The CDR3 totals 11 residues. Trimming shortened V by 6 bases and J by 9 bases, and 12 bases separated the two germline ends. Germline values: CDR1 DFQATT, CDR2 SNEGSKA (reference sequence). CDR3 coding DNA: TGCAGTGCGACCTCCAGGGGTGAGCAGTTCTTC. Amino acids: CSATSRGEQFF.

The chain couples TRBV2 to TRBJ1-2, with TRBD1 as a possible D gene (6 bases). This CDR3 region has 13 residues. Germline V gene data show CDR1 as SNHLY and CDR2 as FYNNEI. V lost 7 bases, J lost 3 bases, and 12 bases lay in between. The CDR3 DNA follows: TGTGCCAGCACAAGGACAGAGGACTATGGCTACACCTTC. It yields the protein CASTRTEDYGYTF.

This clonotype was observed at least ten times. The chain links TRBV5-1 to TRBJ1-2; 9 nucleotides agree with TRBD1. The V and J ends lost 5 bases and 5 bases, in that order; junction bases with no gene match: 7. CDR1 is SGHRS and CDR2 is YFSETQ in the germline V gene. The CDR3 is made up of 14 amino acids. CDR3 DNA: TGCGCCAGCAGACTACCGGGACAGGGTTATGGCTACACCTTC. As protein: CASRLPGQGYGYTF.

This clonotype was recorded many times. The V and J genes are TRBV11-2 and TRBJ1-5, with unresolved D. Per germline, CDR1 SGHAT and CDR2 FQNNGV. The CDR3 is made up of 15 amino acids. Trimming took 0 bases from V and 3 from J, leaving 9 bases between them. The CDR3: CASSLDSGFNQPQHF. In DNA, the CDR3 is TGTGCCAGCAGCTTAGACTCGGGGTTCAATCAGCCCCAGCATTTT. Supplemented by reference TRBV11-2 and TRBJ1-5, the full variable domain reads EAGVAQSPRYKIIEKRQSVAFWCNPISGHATLYWYQQILGQGPKLLIQFQNNGVVDDSQLPKDRFSAERLKGVDSTLKIQPAKLEDSAVYLCASSLDSGFNQPQHFGDGTRLSIL.

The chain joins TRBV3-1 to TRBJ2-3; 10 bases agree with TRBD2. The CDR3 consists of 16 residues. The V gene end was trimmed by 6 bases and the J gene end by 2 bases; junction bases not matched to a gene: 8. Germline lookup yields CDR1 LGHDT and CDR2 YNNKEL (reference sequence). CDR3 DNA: TGTGCCAGCAGTCCAAGCGGGGGGGCGAACACAGATACGCAGTATTTT. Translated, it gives CASSPSGGANTDTQYF.

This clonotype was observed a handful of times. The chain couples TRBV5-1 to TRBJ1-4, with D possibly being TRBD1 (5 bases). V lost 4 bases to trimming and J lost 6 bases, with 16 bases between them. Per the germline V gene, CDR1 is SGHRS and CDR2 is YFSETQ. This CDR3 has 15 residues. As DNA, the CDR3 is TGCGCCAGCAGCGGAAACGGGGGGGGTGATGAAAAACTGTTTTTT. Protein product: CASSGNGGGDEKLFF.

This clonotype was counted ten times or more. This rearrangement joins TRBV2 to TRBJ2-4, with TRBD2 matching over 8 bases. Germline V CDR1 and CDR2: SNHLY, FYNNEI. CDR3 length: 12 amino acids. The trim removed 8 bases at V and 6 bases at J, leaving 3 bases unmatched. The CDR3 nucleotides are TGTGCCAGCGGGACTAGGAGAAACATTCAGTACTTC. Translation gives CASGTRRNIQYF.

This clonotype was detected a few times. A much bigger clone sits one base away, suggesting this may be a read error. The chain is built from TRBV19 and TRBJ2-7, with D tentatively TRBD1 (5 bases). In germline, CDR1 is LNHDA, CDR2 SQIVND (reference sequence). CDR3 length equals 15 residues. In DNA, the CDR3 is TGTGCCAGTAGTACCAACCTATACAGGAACTACGGGCAGTACTTC. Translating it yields CASSTNLYRNYGQYF.

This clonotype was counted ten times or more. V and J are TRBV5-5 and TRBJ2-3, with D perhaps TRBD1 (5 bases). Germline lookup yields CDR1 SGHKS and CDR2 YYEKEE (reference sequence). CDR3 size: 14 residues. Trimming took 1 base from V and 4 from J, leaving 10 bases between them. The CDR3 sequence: CASSLLQGADTQYF. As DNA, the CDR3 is TGTGCCAGCAGCTTGCTCCAGGGCGCAGATACGCAGTATTTT.

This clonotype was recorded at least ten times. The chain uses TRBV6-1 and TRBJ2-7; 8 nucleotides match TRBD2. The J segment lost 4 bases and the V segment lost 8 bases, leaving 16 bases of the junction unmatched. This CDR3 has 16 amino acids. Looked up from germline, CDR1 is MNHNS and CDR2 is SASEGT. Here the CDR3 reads CASAVRAGGPQYEQYF. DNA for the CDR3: TGTGCCAGCGCGGTACGCGCGGGGGGACCACAGTACGAGCAGTACTTC.

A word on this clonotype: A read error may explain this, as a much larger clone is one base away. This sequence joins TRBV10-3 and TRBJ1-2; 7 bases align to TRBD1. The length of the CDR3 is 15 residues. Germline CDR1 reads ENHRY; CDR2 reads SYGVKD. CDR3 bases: TGTGCCAGCAGTTACTCGGGGACAGATAACTATGGCTACACCTTC. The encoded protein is CASSYSGTDNYGYTF.

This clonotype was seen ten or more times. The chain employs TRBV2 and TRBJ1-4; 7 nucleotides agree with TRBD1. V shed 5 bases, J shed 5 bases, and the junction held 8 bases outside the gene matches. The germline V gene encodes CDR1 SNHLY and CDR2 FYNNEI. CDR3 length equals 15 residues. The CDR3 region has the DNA TGTGCCAGCAGTACTAGAGGGGGCTTGAATGAAAAACTGTTTTTT. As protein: CASSTRGGLNEKLFF.

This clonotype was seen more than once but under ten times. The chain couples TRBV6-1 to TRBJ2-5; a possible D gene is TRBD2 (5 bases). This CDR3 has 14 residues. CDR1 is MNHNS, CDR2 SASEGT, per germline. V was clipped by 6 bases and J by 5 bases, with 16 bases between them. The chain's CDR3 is CASRSDRELETQYF. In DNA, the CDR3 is TGTGCCAGCAGATCAGACCGGGAATTGGAGACCCAGTACTTC.

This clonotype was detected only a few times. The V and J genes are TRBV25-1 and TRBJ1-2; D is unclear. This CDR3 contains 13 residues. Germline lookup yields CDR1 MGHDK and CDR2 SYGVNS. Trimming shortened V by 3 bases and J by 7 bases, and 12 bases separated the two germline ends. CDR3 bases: TGTGCCAGCAGTGACCCCCAGTCCCCTGGCTACACCTTC. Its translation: CASSDPQSPGYTF.

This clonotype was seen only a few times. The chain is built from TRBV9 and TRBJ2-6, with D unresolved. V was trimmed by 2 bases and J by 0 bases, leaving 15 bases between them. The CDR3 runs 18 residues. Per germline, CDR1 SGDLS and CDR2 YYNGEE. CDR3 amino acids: CASSVGQDRHSGANVLTF. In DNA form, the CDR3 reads TGTGCCAGCAGCGTCGGGCAGGACCGTCACTCTGGGGCCAACGTCCTGACTTTC.

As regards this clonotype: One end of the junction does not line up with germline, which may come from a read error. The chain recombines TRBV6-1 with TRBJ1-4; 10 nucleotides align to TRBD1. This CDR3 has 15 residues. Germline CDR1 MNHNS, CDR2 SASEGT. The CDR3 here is CVSSESETGGEKLFF. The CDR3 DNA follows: TGTGTCAGCAGTGAATCGGAGACAGGGGGCGAAAAACTGTTTTTT.

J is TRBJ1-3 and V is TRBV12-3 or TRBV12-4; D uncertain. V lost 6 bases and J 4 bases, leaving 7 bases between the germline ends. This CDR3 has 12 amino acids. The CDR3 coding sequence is TGTGCCAGCAGCACTGGGGGAAACACCATATATTTT. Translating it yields CASSTGGNTIYF.

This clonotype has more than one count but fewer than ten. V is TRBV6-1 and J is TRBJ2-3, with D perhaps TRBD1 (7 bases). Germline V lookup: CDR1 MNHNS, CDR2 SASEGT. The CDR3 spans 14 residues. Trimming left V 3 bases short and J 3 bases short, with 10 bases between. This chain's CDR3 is CASSDRGVTDTQYF. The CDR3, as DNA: TGTGCCAGCAGTGACAGGGGGGTGACAGATACGCAGTATTTT.

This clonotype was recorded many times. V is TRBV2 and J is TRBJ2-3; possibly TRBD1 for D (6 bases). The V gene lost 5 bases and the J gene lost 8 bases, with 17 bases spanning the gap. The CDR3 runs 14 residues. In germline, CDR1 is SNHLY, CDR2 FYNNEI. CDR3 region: CASSQGQGLPTQYF. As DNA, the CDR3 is TGTGCCAGCAGTCAGGGTCAGGGGCTTCCTACGCAGTATTTT.

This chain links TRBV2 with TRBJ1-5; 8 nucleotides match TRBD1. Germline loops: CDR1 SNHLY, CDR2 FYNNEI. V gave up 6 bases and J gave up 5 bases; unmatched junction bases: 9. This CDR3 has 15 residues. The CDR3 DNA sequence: TGTGCCAGCAGCCCTAGAGCAGGGGGCTATCAGCCCCAGCATTTT. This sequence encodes CASSPRAGGYQPQHF.

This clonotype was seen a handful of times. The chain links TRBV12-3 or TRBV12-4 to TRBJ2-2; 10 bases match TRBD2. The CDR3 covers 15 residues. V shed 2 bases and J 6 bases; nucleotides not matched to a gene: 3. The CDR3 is CASSLNSGGPGELFF. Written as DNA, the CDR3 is TGTGCCAGCAGTTTAAATAGCGGGGGGCCCGGGGAGCTGTTTTTT.

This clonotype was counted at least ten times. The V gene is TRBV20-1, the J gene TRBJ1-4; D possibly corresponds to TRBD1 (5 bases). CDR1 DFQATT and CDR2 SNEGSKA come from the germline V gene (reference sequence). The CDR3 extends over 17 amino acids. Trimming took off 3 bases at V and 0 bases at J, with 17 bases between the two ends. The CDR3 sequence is CSASMLGVESTNEKLFF. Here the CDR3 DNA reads TGCAGTGCTAGTATGTTGGGGGTTGAGTCAACTAATGAAAAACTGTTTTTT.

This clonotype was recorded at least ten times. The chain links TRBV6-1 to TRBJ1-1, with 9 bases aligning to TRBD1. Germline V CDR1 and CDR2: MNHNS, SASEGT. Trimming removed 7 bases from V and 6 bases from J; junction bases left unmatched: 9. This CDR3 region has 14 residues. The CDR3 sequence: CASKATRQGAEAFF. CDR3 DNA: TGTGCCAGCAAAGCGACCAGACAGGGGGCTGAAGCTTTCTTT.

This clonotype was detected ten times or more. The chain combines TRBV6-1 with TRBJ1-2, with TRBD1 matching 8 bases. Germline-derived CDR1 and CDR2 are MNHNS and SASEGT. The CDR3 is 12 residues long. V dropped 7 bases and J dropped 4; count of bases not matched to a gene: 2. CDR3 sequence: CASIGQGYGYTF. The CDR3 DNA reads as TGTGCCAGCATCGGACAGGGCTATGGCTACACCTTC.